The 30 T cell receptor beta chains below come from one sample, sequenced in a study of CD8 T cells in Susac syndrome. The RNA, about 0.45 to 1 ug, was put through reverse transcription using random hexamers. Each CDR3 protein is one row after TCRdb ran MiXCR on the immunoSEQ multiplex PCR reads. Of about 200,000 distinct CDR3 sequences listed, approximately 95% are singletons. Sample: CD4+ T cells from PBMCs. Source of these receptors: a human donor with multiple sclerosis.

The CDR3 protein is CASKGDSNQPQHF. For the CDR3, the DNA is TGTGCCAGCAAGGGGGATAGCAATCAGCCCCAGCATTTT. V gene TRBV2 combines with J gene TRBJ1-5, with D tentatively TRBD1 (6 bases). V was clipped by 7 bases and J by 0 bases, with 7 bases between them. Germline CDR1 is SNHLY and CDR2 is FYNNEI. CDR3 length equals 13 residues.

The chain carries TRBV3-1 and TRBJ2-2; 7 bases are shared with TRBD1. This CDR3 region has 16 residues. J lost 5 bases, V lost 4 bases, and 10 bases had no gene match. From germline, CDR1 is LGHDT and CDR2 YNNKEL (reference sequence). CDR3 sequence reads: CASSRNRDSRTGELFF. The CDR3 nucleotides read TGTGCCAGCAGCCGGAACAGGGACAGTAGGACCGGGGAGCTGTTTTTT.

The chain has TRBV20-1 and TRBJ2-5; TRBD1 agrees at 7 bases. Germline loops: CDR1 DFQATT, CDR2 SNEGSKA (reference sequence). The CDR3 totals 11 residues. The CDR3 DNA follows: TGCAGCCTAGACAGGGCAGAGACCCAGTACTTC. Its translation: CSLDRAETQYF.

The chain has TRBV4-1 and TRBJ1-5; D is uncertain. The CDR3 is made up of 16 amino acids. The germline CDR1 and CDR2 sequences are MGHRA and YSYEKL. V gave up 0 bases and J gave up 2 bases, with 11 bases separating them. The CDR3: CASSQDTAHGNQPQHF. CDR3 bases: TGCGCCAGCAGCCAAGATACCGCTCATGGCAATCAGCCCCAGCATTTT.

The genes are TRBV19 and TRBJ2-7; TRBD2 might be the D (5 bases). Germline V gives CDR1 LNHDA, CDR2 SQIVND (reference sequence). Trimming pared 5 bases from V and 3 bases from J, leaving 11 bases between. The CDR3 spans 13 residues. CDR3 amino acids: CASSLPAGYEQYF. The CDR3 DNA follows: TGTGCCAGTAGTCTGCCCGCGGGCTACGAGCAGTACTTC.

V usage is TRBV5-4 and J usage is TRBJ2-1; 10 bases line up with TRBD2. The CDR3 totals 17 residues. Looked up from germline, CDR1 is SGHNT and CDR2 is YYREEE (reference sequence). Germline trimming cut 2 bases from V and 2 bases from J; bases unmatched to any gene: 7. The CDR3 here is CASSLPPSGGTYNEQFF. The CDR3 nucleotides are TGTGCCAGCAGCTTACCTCCTAGCGGGGGCACCTACAATGAGCAGTTCTTC.

The chain employs TRBV3-1 and TRBJ2-5, with 7 bases matching TRBD1. J lost 2 bases, V lost 4 bases, and 10 bases had no gene match. The CDR3 runs to 16 residues. Germline CDR1 LGHDT, CDR2 YNNKEL (reference sequence). The CDR3: CASSLRTGVGQETQYF. The CDR3 region has the DNA TGTGCCAGCAGCCTACGAACAGGGGTAGGACAAGAGACCCAGTACTTC.

The rearrangement uses TRBV7-2 and TRBJ2-2; D is ambiguous. The germline V gene encodes CDR1 SGHTA and CDR2 FQGNSA. The V and J ends lost 5 bases and 4 bases respectively, with 14 bases between them. The CDR3 totals 15 residues. The chain's CDR3 is CASSPWGPGTGELFF. CDR3 coding DNA: TGTGCCAGCAGCCCCTGGGGTCCGGGCACCGGGGAGCTGTTTTTT.

This clonotype occurred once. This chain uses TRBV29-1 with TRBJ2-3; 8 nucleotides agree with TRBD2. The CDR3 has 14 amino acids. Germline loops: CDR1 SQVTM, CDR2 ANQGSEA. V was pared by 7 bases and J by 1 base, with 7 bases of the junction left unmatched. The CDR3 DNA reads TGCAGCGGCCGGACTAGCTTTGGCACAGATACGCAGTATTTT. Translating it yields CSGRTSFGTDTQYF.

This clonotype has only one observation. The genes are TRBV4-1 and TRBJ1-1; 7 bases match TRBD1. CDR3 length: 15 amino acids. Germline V gives CDR1 MGHRA, CDR2 YSYEKL. The V and J ends lost 0 bases and 4 bases, in that order; junction bases with no gene match: 5. The CDR3 nucleotides read TGCGCCAGCAGCCAAGAGACAGGGATAGTCACTGAAGCTTTCTTT. Protein product: CASSQETGIVTEAFF.

The chain has TRBV30 and TRBJ1-1; D ambiguous. Trimming removed 4 bases from V and 8 bases from J, with 17 bases in between. The CDR3 has 13 residues. Germline CDR1 is GTSNPN and CDR2 is SVGIG (reference sequence). For the CDR3, the DNA is TGTGCCTGGAAACCTGGGCCCGTACTGGAAGCTTTCTTT. It specifies CAWKPGPVLEAFF.

CDR3 in amino acids: CAWSVAHYNEQFF. CDR3 bases: TGTGCCTGGAGTGTTGCACACTACAATGAGCAGTTCTTC. The chain has TRBV30 and TRBJ2-1; D remains unclear. This CDR3 spans 13 amino acids. Trimming took off 0 bases at V and 3 bases at J, with 6 bases between the two ends. Germline loops: CDR1 GTSNPN, CDR2 SVGIG (reference sequence).

This chain joins TRBV9 and TRBJ2-2, with D uncertain. Per the germline V gene, CDR1 is SGDLS and CDR2 is YYNGEE. The ends were cut back, 2 bases at V and 6 bases at J, with 14 bases in the middle. The CDR3 totals 15 residues. The CDR3 DNA reads as TGTGCCAGCAGCGTTCCTTCAGCCTTCCCCGGGGAGCTGTTTTTT. This encodes CASSVPSAFPGELFF.

The chain uses TRBV27 and TRBJ1-6, with D unclear. The CDR3 contains 15 residues. Germline V gene data show CDR1 as MNHEY and CDR2 as SMNVEV (reference sequence). V was pared by 6 bases and J by 0 bases, with 9 bases between. The CDR3 spells CASSSGSSYNSPLHF. The DNA for the CDR3 is TGTGCCAGCAGCTCCGGGAGCTCCTATAATTCACCCCTCCACTTT.

The chain carries TRBV27 and TRBJ2-7, with 11 bases fitting TRBD1. Germline CDR1 MNHEY, CDR2 SMNVEV (reference sequence). V lost 5 bases, J lost 1 base, and 7 bases stayed unmatched. This CDR3 has 16 residues. The CDR3, as DNA: TGTGCCAGCAGTGTAGACCGGGACAGGGGGTCCTACGAGCAGTACTTC. Translation gives CASSVDRDRGSYEQYF.

The J gene is TRBJ1-6, the V gene TRBV2; D perhaps matches TRBD1 (5 bases). The CDR3 spans 15 residues. Trimming took off 0 bases at V and 12 bases at J, with 15 bases between the two ends. Germline CDR1 reads SNHLY; CDR2 reads FYNNEI. For the CDR3, the DNA is TGTGCCAGCAGTGAAGCGTCGGGACGTGGCAAACCCCTCCACTTT. It translates to CASSEASGRGKPLHF.

J is TRBJ2-4 and V is TRBV5-6; D may be TRBD1 or TRBD2 (5 bases each). From germline, CDR1 is SGHDT and CDR2 YYEEEE. Trimming removed 4 bases from V and 7 bases from J, with 15 bases in between. The CDR3 totals 14 residues. CDR3 bases: TGTGCCAGCAGCACCCCCGGGACGGAGAACATTCAGTACTTC. Residues: CASSTPGTENIQYF. Complete variable domain (other parts from reference TRBV5-6 and TRBJ2-4): DAGVTQSPTHLIKTRGQQVTLRCSPKSGHDTVSWYQQALGQGPQFIFQYYEEEERQRGNFPDRFSGHQFPNYSSELNVNALLLGDSALYLCASSTPGTENIQYFGAGTRLSVL.

The V gene is TRBV2, the J gene TRBJ1-4; D ambiguous. V was clipped by 3 bases and J by 0 bases, with 8 bases between them. The CDR3 length is 15 residues. The germline gives CDR1 SNHLY, CDR2 FYNNEI. In DNA form, the CDR3 reads TGTGCCAGCAGTGACAGGAAGCCAACTAATGAAAAACTGTTTTTT. This sequence encodes CASSDRKPTNEKLFF.

CDR3 amino acids: CASNSGTNYGYTF. The CDR3, as DNA: TGTGCCAGCAATTCAGGGACGAACTATGGCTACACCTTC. The chain uses TRBV2 and TRBJ1-2; perhaps TRBD1 as D (5 bases). With 7 bases removed from V and 2 bases from J, the gap between germline ends came to 11 bases. This CDR3 region has 13 residues. CDR1 and CDR2 from the germline V gene are SNHLY and FYNNEI.

The chain couples TRBV27 to TRBJ2-5; TRBD2 matches 7 bases. J gave up 6 bases and V 4 bases, and 8 bases lay outside the gene matches. The CDR3 has 14 amino acids. CDR1 MNHEY and CDR2 SMNVEV come from the germline V gene (reference sequence). CDR3 loop: CASSSISGWKTQYF. The CDR3 coding sequence is TGTGCCAGCAGTTCCATTAGCGGGTGGAAGACCCAGTACTTC.

The count of this clonotype is one. The chain is built from TRBV7-2 and TRBJ2-3; maybe TRBD2 (7 bases). There are 17 residues in the CDR3. CDR1 is SGHTA, CDR2 FQGNSA, per germline. The V and J ends lost 2 bases and 6 bases respectively, with 21 bases between them. The CDR3 coding sequence is TGTGCCAGCAGCTTAAGGGGGGGGGCTAGCCCCCTTGATACGCAGTATTTT. Protein: CASSLRGGASPLDTQYF.

The CDR3, as DNA: TGTGCCAGCAGCTTATCTAGCGGGGGGACCTCTGGGGCCAACGTCCTGACTTTC. Encoded protein: CASSLSSGGTSGANVLTF. The V call is TRBV7-3, the J call TRBJ2-6; 11 positions match TRBD2. The junction had 3 bases not matched to a gene; V was cut back by 2 bases and J by 0 bases. This CDR3 region has 18 residues. Looked up from germline, CDR1 is SGHTA and CDR2 is FQGTGA.

The chain is built from TRBV9 and TRBJ2-5; 7 bases are a match to TRBD1. The CDR3 extends over 14 amino acids. Germline V gene sequence: CDR1 SGDLS, CDR2 YYNGEE. Germline trimming cut 3 bases from V and 5 bases from J; bases unmatched to any gene: 7. The CDR3: CASSDQTGRETQYF. Written as DNA, the CDR3 is TGTGCCAGCAGCGACCAGACAGGGCGGGAGACCCAGTACTTC.

This chain connects TRBV5-6 to TRBJ2-6; D gene unclear. The length of the CDR3 is 15 residues. V lost 0 bases and J lost 4, with 8 bases in between. CDR1 and CDR2 from the germline V gene are SGHDT and YYEEEE. The CDR3 DNA is TGTGCCAGCAGCTTGGCCGACTTAGGGGCCAACGTCCTGACTTTC. Protein: CASSLADLGANVLTF.

The chain joins TRBV20-1 to TRBJ1-1, with 12 bases fitting TRBD1. CDR1 and CDR2 from the germline V gene are DFQATT and SNEGSKA (reference sequence). With 6 bases clipped from V and 7 bases from J, the junction kept 12 bases outside the gene matches. This CDR3 region has 15 residues. The CDR3 region has the DNA TGCAGTGCCTCCGACCGGGACAGGGGGCTTGGTGAAGCTTTCTTT. This translates into CSASDRDRGLGEAFF.

V is TRBV6-1 and J is TRBJ2-3; 8 bases match TRBD1. The CDR3 contains 16 residues. Trimming cost V 6 bases and J 1 base; bases outside gene matches: 9. Germline V lookup: CDR1 MNHNS, CDR2 SASEGT. CDR3 in amino acids: CASRRDRSRGTDTQYF. The CDR3 coding sequence is TGTGCCAGCAGAAGGGACAGGTCTAGGGGCACAGATACGCAGTATTTT.

The chain is built from TRBV3-1 and TRBJ2-3; 10 bases map to TRBD2. Germline V lookup: CDR1 LGHDT, CDR2 YNNKEL (reference sequence). J lost 5 bases, V lost 1 base, and 9 bases had no gene match. CDR3 size: 17 residues. This CDR3 is CASSQGRASGGQDTQYF. The CDR3 region has the DNA TGTGCCAGCAGCCAAGGAAGGGCTAGCGGGGGCCAAGATACGCAGTATTTT.

The chain joins TRBV9 to TRBJ1-2; D is uncertain. The length of the CDR3 is 15 residues. Germline V gene lookup returns CDR1 SGDLS and CDR2 YYNGEE. The V and J ends lost 0 bases and 7 bases respectively, with 16 bases between them. This chain's CDR3 is CASSVGTPTVGGYTF. The CDR3 bases are TGTGCCAGCAGCGTAGGAACGCCGACGGTGGGTGGCTACACCTTC.

This rearrangement joins TRBV29-1 to TRBJ2-3, with a possible D match to TRBD1 (6 bases). CDR1 is SQVTM, CDR2 ANQGSEA, per germline. This CDR3 is built from 12 residues. V was cut by 7 bases and J by 5 bases, with 13 bases left in between. CDR3 amino acids: CSAARGGDTQYF. The CDR3 bases are TGCAGCGCCGCCCGAGGGGGAGATACGCAGTATTTT.

The gene calls are TRBV12-3 or TRBV12-4 and TRBJ2-4; D gene unclear. This CDR3 spans 13 amino acids. Trimming left V 2 bases short and J 6 bases short, with 8 bases between. The CDR3 DNA sequence: TGTGCCAGCAGTTTAAGGGAAGTAAACATTCAGTACTTC. This gives the protein CASSLREVNIQYF.